The T cell receptor beta chain under discussion was sequenced for a study of cytotoxic CD8 clonotypes in ibrutinib-treated CLL. Study summary: The study included 11 relapsed/refractory and around 16 treatment-naive patients; 17 to 18 had IGHV unmutated disease. Once patients had received a median about eleven months of treatment, range 6 to 36, response samples were obtained. General observations from the study: Clonality was higher at baseline than in age-matched healthy donors and tracked circulating CD8+ T-cell counts.

Trimming cost V 8 bases and J 5 bases, with 10 bases left between them. Germline lookup yields CDR1 MNHEY and CDR2 SVGAGI. The CDR3 length is 11 residues. Profiling relied on immunoSEQ multiplex PCR, and the TCRdb table lists in-frame clones only, not all of them. Found here are 250,000 to 350,000 clones, approximately 76% of them singletons; the top ten hold about 5%. The table lists this clone with a few counts. Its target is unknown. Sequencing used PBMCs, obtained at disease progression, from a patient treated with ibrutinib. The source is a human donor with chronic lymphocytic leukemia. This chain joins TRBV6-5 and TRBJ2-7; possible D gene TRBD1, 6 bases. This CDR3 is CASLQGHEQYF. The CDR3 DNA is TGTGCCAGCCTCCAGGGGCACGAGCAGTACTTC.